These T cell receptor beta chains were read from a single sample in a study of sequential checkpoint blockade in melanoma. TCRdb's table, derived via immunoSEQ multiplex PCR, lists solely in-frame clones and lacks some. The sample carries about 38,000 clones, approximately 90% recorded once. Here the sequenced sample was CD8+ T cells sorted from blood (inferred from file names), taken from a patient given nivolumab and ipilimumab in sequence. The receptors originated from a human donor with melanoma. Both conserved end residues are part of each CDR3.

V gene	J gene	CDR3 protein
TRBV4-1	TRBJ2-1	CASSSPRTGDRYNEQFF
TRBV11-1	TRBJ2-5	CASSPPDRVETQYF
TRBV6-4	TRBJ2-7	CASSPFPGQGHEQYF
TRBV7-9	TRBJ2-1	CASSIATGGSYNEQFF
TRBV27	TRBJ2-1	CASSLPGLAGAEQFF
TRBV7-9	TRBJ2-1	CASGDSSDNEQFF
TRBV11-1	TRBJ2-5	CASSFGETQYF
TRBV27	TRBJ1-5	CASSDSPRGNQPQHF
TRBV5-1	TRBJ2-3	CASSLPSGASTDTQYF
TRBV19	TRBJ1-5	CASTPRDRGAAQHF